A selection of T cell receptor beta chains follows, all from one sample in a study of cytomegalovirus exposure and HLA in healthy donors. Here immunoSEQ multiplex PCR was the method, and the copy in TCRdb shows in-frame clones only, minus some. This sample has approximately 100,000 clones, with around 84% found just once. The sample was PBMCs. The receptors here all came from a middle-aged woman in good health and CMV-seropositive. Each CDR3 is given with its conserved first and last residue. A D gene is named only where the DNA matches it firmly. Clone size is not always given. Where it is, it says once, few, many or a class for expanded clones.

j_call	clone_size	v_call	d_call	cdr3_aa	cdr3_nt
TRBJ2-1	NA	TRBV5-1	NA	CASQMPGLASSNEQFF	TGCGCCAGCCAAATGCCGGGGCTAGCGTCCTCCAATGAGCAGTTCTTC
TRBJ2-2	NA	TRBV28	TRBD2	CASSPGRGGTGELFF	TGTGCCAGCAGTCCAGGGCGGGGGGGAACCGGGGAGCTGTTTTTT
TRBJ2-7	NA	TRBV6-1	TRBD2	CASRLAGHPEQYF	TGTGCCAGCAGACTAGCGGGACACCCCGAGCAGTACTTC
TRBJ2-7	NA	TRBV29-1	TRBD2	CSAVLTSGRANWVEQYF	TGCAGCGCTGTACTGACTAGCGGGAGGGCCAATTGGGTCGAGCAGTACTTC
TRBJ2-4	NA	TRBV28	NA	CASRAFGSKNIQYF	TGTGCCAGCAGGGCCTTCGGGTCCAAAAACATTCAGTACTTC
TRBJ2-3	few	TRBV19	TRBD2	CASSITGLAITDTQYF	TGTGCCAGTAGTATAACGGGACTAGCTATCACAGATACGCAGTATTTT
TRBJ2-1	NA	TRBV9	TRBD2	CASSPRGGAYNEQFF	TGTGCCAGCAGCCCACGGGGGGGAGCCTACAATGAGCAGTTCTTC
TRBJ1-1	NA	TRBV29-1	NA	CSVEWGGEGDTEAFF	TGCAGCGTTGAATGGGGGGGGGAGGGGGACACTGAAGCTTTCTTT
TRBJ1-3	NA	TRBV18	TRBD1	CASSPSTGGLGNTIYF	TGTGCCAGCTCGCCCTCAACAGGGGGACTTGGAAACACCATATATTTT
TRBJ1-2	NA	TRBV27	TRBD1	CASRNAGGNYGYTF	TGTGCCAGCAGGAACGCAGGGGGCAACTATGGCTACACCTTC
TRBJ1-2	NA	TRBV5-1	NA	CASSPGGTLNYGYTF	TGCGCCAGCAGCCCGGGAGGGACCTTAAACTATGGCTACACCTTC
TRBJ1-2	NA	TRBV5-1	TRBD1	CASSLPSNRGHGYTF	TGCGCCAGCAGCTTGCCGTCGAACAGGGGACATGGCTACACCTTC
TRBJ2-7	few	TRBV19	NA	CASSWAASSAYEQYF	TGTGCCAGTAGTTGGGCAGCTTCGTCGGCCTACGAGCAGTACTTC
TRBJ2-5	NA	TRBV14	TRBD2	CASKLSGGETQYF	TGTGCCAGCAAGCTGTCGGGGGGAGAGACCCAGTACTTC
TRBJ1-2	NA	TRBV5-4	NA	CASSHSGKQNYGYTF	TGTGCCAGCAGCCACTCAGGGAAGCAGAACTATGGCTACACCTTC
TRBJ1-4	NA	TRBV4-1	NA	CASSQVLGGQSELFF	TGCGCCAGCAGCCAGGTCCTGGGTGGGCAGTCGGAACTGTTTTTT
TRBJ2-3	few	TRBV9	TRBD1	CASSVAGQGGTDTQYF	TGTGCCAGCAGCGTAGCTGGACAGGGTGGCACAGATACGCAGTATTTT
TRBJ1-2	NA	TRBV19	NA	CASSISGSLHGYTF	TGTGCCAGTAGTATCTCCGGGTCCCTACATGGCTACACCTTC
TRBJ1-3	NA	TRBV6-4	TRBD1	CASSDPRTGAGNTIYF	TGTGCCAGCAGTGACCCGAGAACAGGGGCCGGAAACACCATATATTTT
TRBJ1-3	NA	TRBV6-6	NA	CASRYEPPIPGNTIYF	TGTGCCAGCAGATACGAACCGCCTATACCAGGAAACACCATATATTTT
TRBJ2-6	NA	TRBV19	NA	CASSIPISGANVLTF	TGTGCCAGTAGTATCCCCATCTCTGGGGCCAACGTCCTGACTTTC
TRBJ2-6	NA	TRBV11-1	NA	CASSFSGGDFSGANVLTF	TGTGCCAGCAGCTTCTCCGGGGGTGACTTCTCTGGGGCCAACGTCCTGACTTTC
TRBJ2-1	NA	TRBV4-1	NA	CASSREDSLSYNEQFF	TGCGCCAGCAGCCGCGAGGACAGCCTCTCCTACAATGAGCAGTTCTTC
TRBJ2-2	NA	TRBV7-7	TRBD1	CASRGPVPGELFF	TGTGCTAGCAGGGGGCCGGTTCCCGGGGAGCTGTTTTTT
TRBJ2-2	once	TRBV11-1	NA	CASSLPTGELFF	TGTGCCAGCAGTCTACCCACCGGGGAGCTGTTTTTT
TRBJ2-1	NA	TRBV2	TRBD1	CASSEDRGWGEQFF	TGTGCCAGCAGTGAAGACAGGGGGTGGGGTGAGCAGTTCTTC
TRBJ1-5	NA	TRBV2	TRBD1	CASSEAVQGVDQPQHF	TGTGCCAGCAGTGAAGCAGTACAGGGGGTTGATCAGCCCCAGCATTTT
TRBJ2-1	NA	TRBV28	TRBD1	CASSLRGLDYNEQFF	TGTGCCAGCAGTCTCAGGGGGCTCGATTACAATGAGCAGTTCTTC
TRBJ1-4	NA	TRBV6-1	NA	CASRGPHGKLFF	TGTGCCAGCAGGGGCCCACACGGAAAACTGTTTTTT
TRBJ2-3	NA	TRBV11-2	TRBD1	CASSLQGQGADTQYF	TGTGCCAGCAGCCTTCAGGGACAGGGAGCAGATACGCAGTATTTT
TRBJ2-1	NA	TRBV4-1	TRBD2	CASSLRASGSLDEQFF	TGCGCCAGCAGCCTCCGGGCTAGCGGGAGTCTGGATGAGCAGTTCTTC
TRBJ2-2	many	TRBV6-4	NA	CASRPGSHTGELFF	TGTGCCAGCAGACCCGGGTCACACACCGGGGAGCTGTTTTTT
TRBJ2-2	NA	TRBV9	TRBD2	CASSVVTSGNTGELFF	TGTGCCAGCAGCGTAGTAACTAGCGGGAACACCGGGGAGCTGTTTTTT
TRBJ1-4	NA	TRBV7-9	TRBD1	CASSSWTGINEKLFF	TGTGCCAGCAGCTCCTGGACAGGGATTAATGAAAAACTGTTTTTT
TRBJ2-2	NA	TRBV5-5	NA	CASSSGLGQNTGELFF	TGTGCCAGCAGCTCCGGGTTGGGGCAGAACACCGGGGAGCTGTTTTTT
TRBJ2-5	NA	TRBV5-1	NA	CASSLEAGNQETQYF	TGCGCCAGCAGCTTGGAAGCGGGTAACCAAGAGACCCAGTACTTC
TRBJ1-1	NA	TRBV27	TRBD1	CASTRTGLGEAFF	TGTGCCAGCACCAGGACAGGGTTGGGTGAAGCTTTCTTT
TRBJ2-7	NA	TRBV27	NA	CASSLGPEAYEQYF	TGTGCCAGCAGTTTAGGCCCAGAAGCCTACGAGCAGTACTTC
TRBJ2-3	NA	TRBV5-6	TRBD1	CASSFEGQGRGDTQYF	TGTGCCAGCAGCTTCGAAGGACAGGGGAGGGGCGATACGCAGTATTTT
TRBJ2-1	NA	TRBV11-1	TRBD2	CASSLLAGSNEQFF	TGTGCCAGCAGCCTACTAGCGGGATCCAATGAGCAGTTCTTC
TRBJ1-2	NA	TRBV6-5	TRBD1	CASSVDRGYGYTF	TGTGCCAGCAGTGTTGACAGGGGCTATGGCTACACCTTC
TRBJ2-7	NA	TRBV7-8	TRBD1	CASSPPGTGAYEQYF	TGTGCCAGCAGCCCCCCCGGGACAGGGGCCTACGAGCAGTACTTC
TRBJ2-1	NA	TRBV7-6	NA	CASSLVGDTYNEQFF	TGTGCCAGCAGCTTAGTCGGGGATACCTACAATGAGCAGTTCTTC
TRBJ2-7	once	TRBV4-2	TRBD1	CASSQERTGGEQYF	TGTGCCAGCAGCCAAGAAAGGACAGGGGGCGAGCAGTACTTC
TRBJ2-1	once	TRBV28	NA	CATDRDTSNNEQFF	TGTGCCACAGACCGGGACACTTCTAACAATGAGCAGTTCTTC
TRBJ2-2	NA	TRBV7-8	NA	CASRPAAQATGELFF	TGTGCCAGCAGGCCCGCCGCCCAGGCTACCGGGGAGCTGTTTTTT
TRBJ2-1	NA	TRBV6-5	TRBD2	CASSYYPSGNSDEQFF	TGTGCCAGCAGTTACTACCCTAGCGGGAATTCCGATGAGCAGTTCTTC
TRBJ2-2	NA	TRBV5-1	NA	CASSLSGSGELFF	TGCGCCAGCAGCTTGTCGGGTTCAGGGGAGCTGTTTTTT
TRBJ2-3	once	TRBV27	NA	CASRATQTGHSSQYF	TGTGCCAGCAGGGCAACTCAAACAGGGCACTCTTCCCAGTATTTT